This is a list of T cell receptor beta chains from one sample in a study of T cells after yellow fever vaccination. One entry per CDR3 protein results from TCRdb running MiXCR on the 5' RACE reads. The table has about 510,000 distinct CDR3 sequences, around a fifth seen once. The sequencing here drew on PBMCs, taken 21 days after the first yellow fever vaccination. Receptors originate from a man aged 18 to 29 who received the YFV17D yellow fever vaccine. The CDR3 runs from the conserved cysteine through the conserved F or W. The order of the fields is clone size, V gene, D gene, J gene, CDR3 DNA, CDR3 protein. A D gene is named only where the DNA matches it firmly. Clone size is stated in some rows and not others, as once, few, many or a class when expanded.

>NA|TRBV7-8|NA|TRBJ2-7
TGTGCCAGCAGCTTTCACAGGGTAGGGCCCTACGAGCAGTACTTC
CASSFHRVGPYEQYF
>many|TRBV7-2|NA|TRBJ1-3
TGTGCCAGCAGCTTAGGGACTTCTGGAAACACCATATATTTT
CASSLGTSGNTIYF
>few|TRBV20-1|NA|TRBJ2-7
TGCAGTGCTAGATGGGGACCCCTTTCCTACGAGCAGTACTTC
CSARWGPLSYEQYF
>few|TRBV18|NA|TRBJ1-3
TGTGCCAGCTCTTCCGAGAACACCATATATTTT
CASSSENTIYF
>NA|TRBV9|TRBD1|TRBJ1-6
TGTGCCAGCAGCCCAGACAGGGGAGGCGGTTCACCCCTCCACTTT
CASSPDRGGGSPLHF
>few|TRBV6-1|NA|TRBJ1-5
TGTGCCAGCAGGGAAGGTGTAAGCAATCAGCCCCAGCATTTT
CASREGVSNQPQHF
>NA|TRBV12-3/TRBV12-4|NA|TRBJ1-3
TGTGCCAGCAGTTTAATGGGGGGCTTTGGAAACACCATATATTTT
CASSLMGGFGNTIYF
>NA|TRBV20-1|TRBD1|TRBJ1-5
TGCAGTGCAAGGGGACAGGCCGGGAGCAGTCAGCCCCAGCATTTT
CSARGQAGSSQPQHF
>few|TRBV5-1|NA|TRBJ2-3
TGCGCCAGCAGCTTGATGGATACGCAGTATTTT
CASSLMDTQYF
>few|TRBV7-2|NA|TRBJ2-1
TGTGCCAGCAGCTTAGCCCCCGGGGGTGAGCAGTTCTTC
CASSLAPGGEQFF
>NA|TRBV18|NA|TRBJ2-1
TGTGCCAGCTCATCGAACAGGGCCTACAATGAGCAGTTCTTC
CASSSNRAYNEQFF
>few|TRBV6-1|NA|TRBJ2-3
TGTGCCAGCAGTGAAGACTCTGCGGGGGCCTTAGATACGCAGTATTTT
CASSEDSAGALDTQYF
>few|TRBV19|NA|TRBJ2-6
TGTGCCAGTAGTATTATAGTAGCCGGGGCCAACGTCCTGACTTTC
CASSIIVAGANVLTF
>few|TRBV19|TRBD1|TRBJ2-5
TGTGCCAGCCGATACAGGGGGTTGAGTTTCCAAGAGACCCAGTACTTC
CASRYRGLSFQETQYF
>few|TRBV7-9|NA|TRBJ1-4
TGTGCCAGCAGCCTCAACACAGGGCAGAATGAAAAACTGTTTTTT
CASSLNTGQNEKLFF
>few|TRBV5-1|TRBD1|TRBJ2-5
TGCGCCAGCAGCCAGACAGGGATAGCGAAGACCCAGTACTTC
CASSQTGIAKTQYF
>few|TRBV7-2|TRBD1|TRBJ2-1
TGTGCCAGCAGCTCGATGACAGGGGGCCATGGCGATGAGCAGTTCTTC
CASSSMTGGHGDEQFF
>NA|TRBV5-4|NA|TRBJ1-5
TGTGCCAGCAGCTTGAACGGGGGCAATCAGCCCCAGCATTTT
CASSLNGGNQPQHF
>NA|TRBV5-1|TRBD1|TRBJ1-4
TGCGCCAGCAGCGACTCCGGGACAGGGGATGAAAAACTGTTTTTT
CASSDSGTGDEKLFF
>few|TRBV27|TRBD1|TRBJ2-7
TGTGCCAGCAGTTGGGGACAGTCTCTGGGAGAGCAGTACTTC
CASSWGQSLGEQYF
>few|TRBV15|NA|TRBJ2-1
TGTGCCACCAGCCCTGGACTCACGACGTCCTACAATGAGCAGTTCTTC
CATSPGLTTSYNEQFF
>NA|TRBV10-3|NA|TRBJ2-5
TGTGCCATCAGTGAGTCGAACGGCGGACAAGAGACCCAGTACTTC
CAISESNGGQETQYF
>few|TRBV20-1|NA|TRBJ1-1
TGCAGTGCTAGATCGGGACATAGGAACACTGAAGCTTTCTTT
CSARSGHRNTEAFF
>NA|TRBV20-1|NA|TRBJ1-2
TGCAGTGCTCATGTCCGGGACGGGAACTATGGCTACACCTTC
CSAHVRDGNYGYTF
>few|TRBV5-1|TRBD2|TRBJ2-5
TGCGCCAGCAGCTTGGACTCTGGGACTAGCGGGTGGAGAGAGACCCAGTACTTC
CASSLDSGTSGWRETQYF
>NA|TRBV4-1|NA|TRBJ2-2
TGCGCCAGCAGCCAAGGGCGGATGAACACCGGGGAGCTGTTTTTT
CASSQGRMNTGELFF
>many|TRBV12-3/TRBV12-4|TRBD2|TRBJ2-1
TGTGCCAGCAGTTCCCAAACTATTCGATCGCAGCGGGGGCCCGTCAATGAGCAGTTCTTC
CASSSQTIRSQRGPVNEQFF
>NA|TRBV7-2|NA|TRBJ2-3
TGTGCCAGCAGCTTAATGACTCAAGATACGCAGTATTTT
CASSLMTQDTQYF
>NA|TRBV25-1|TRBD1|TRBJ2-5
TGTGCCAGCAGTTGGACAGGTCGAGAAGAGACCCAGTACTTC
CASSWTGREETQYF
>few|TRBV20-1|NA|TRBJ1-1
TGCAGTGCTAGTGCCAGGGAGAACACTGAAGCTTTCTTT
CSASARENTEAFF
>NA|TRBV18|NA|TRBJ2-4
TGTGCCAGCTCACCACACAGGGTGGACATTCAGTACTTC
CASSPHRVDIQYF
>many|TRBV4-1|TRBD2|TRBJ2-3
TGCGCCAGCAGCCCGAGCGGGGGGGTGGCAGATACGCAGTATTTT
CASSPSGGVADTQYF
>NA|TRBV12-3/TRBV12-4|TRBD1|TRBJ2-1
TGTGCCAGCAGTCCACAGGGGTACGCGCAGTTCTTC
CASSPQGYAQFF
>NA|TRBV6-1|TRBD1|TRBJ2-5
TGTGCCAGCAGGGTTACAGGGGGCCGACGAGAGACCCAGTACTTC
CASRVTGGRRETQYF
>many|TRBV20-1|NA|TRBJ1-1
TGCAGTGCTATTCGGGGGCAGGGGAGCACTGAAGCTTTCTTT
CSAIRGQGSTEAFF
>NA|TRBV6-2/TRBV6-3|NA|TRBJ1-5
TGTGCCAGCAGTTACTCGACAGCGGTAAATCAGCCCCAGCATTTT
CASSYSTAVNQPQHF
>few|TRBV20-1|NA|TRBJ1-5
TGCAGTGCCAGTGGGGGGAATCAGCCCCAGCATTTT
CSASGGNQPQHF
>NA|TRBV18|NA|TRBJ1-1
TGTGCCAGCTCACTGATGGACCACACCCTGGGGACTGAAGCTTTCTTT
CASSLMDHTLGTEAFF
>NA|TRBV4-1|NA|TRBJ2-6
TGCGCCAGCAGTTCCCCAGCAAGGAAATCTGGGGCCAACGTCCTGACTTTC
CASSSPARKSGANVLTF
>NA|TRBV5-4|NA|TRBJ1-1
TGTGCCAGCAGCTTTTGGCGGGAGAACACTGAAGCTTTCTTT
CASSFWRENTEAFF
>NA|TRBV5-1|NA|TRBJ2-6
TGCGCCAGCAGAAAGGGAACGCATGGGGCCAACGTCCTGACTTTC
CASRKGTHGANVLTF
>few|TRBV7-9|NA|TRBJ2-3
TGTGCCAGCAGCTTAGGGGTAGCCCCCACAGATACGCAGTATTTT
CASSLGVAPTDTQYF
>NA|TRBV23-1|NA|TRBJ2-5
TGCGCCAGCAGTCAGAAAAGTGAGGAAGAAGAGACCCAGTACTTC
CASSQKSEEEETQYF
>few|TRBV7-8|NA|TRBJ2-5
TGTGCCAGCAGCTCCGGTCGGAAAGAGACCCAGTACTTC
CASSSGRKETQYF
>few|TRBV5-1|NA|TRBJ1-1
TGCGCCAGCAGCTTGTATCCCAGCGGTGAAGCTTTCTTT
CASSLYPSGEAFF
>NA|TRBV2|NA|TRBJ1-6
TGTGCCAGCAGTCAACCGACAGGATTGAATTCACCCCTCCACTTT
CASSQPTGLNSPLHF
>once|TRBV7-9|NA|TRBJ2-1
TGTGCCAGCAGCTTAGTAGGCGGTCAGGGAGGAAAAAATGAGCAGTTCTTC
CASSLVGGQGGKNEQFF
>NA|TRBV20-1|NA|TRBJ2-1
TGCAGTGCTGTACTAGATTTTAATGAGCAGTTCTTC
CSAVLDFNEQFF
>few|TRBV12-3/TRBV12-4|NA|TRBJ1-2
TGTGCCAGCAGTTTAGAGCTTCATGGCTACACCTTC
CASSLELHGYTF
>few|TRBV5-1|NA|TRBJ2-1
TGCGCCAGCAGCCCAGACGGAGACGTATACAATGAGCAGTTCTTC
CASSPDGDVYNEQFF
>NA|TRBV28|TRBD1|TRBJ2-1
TGTGCCAGCAGTCTCCGGGACAGACCCCACAATGAGCAGTTCTTC
CASSLRDRPHNEQFF
>few|TRBV29-1|TRBD1|TRBJ1-1
TGCAGCGTAAAGGGACAGCCTAACACTGAAGCTTTCTTT
CSVKGQPNTEAFF
>NA|TRBV18|NA|TRBJ1-2
TGTGCCAGCTCACCGCCAGGGGACTATGGCTACACCTTC
CASSPPGDYGYTF
>NA|TRBV18|NA|TRBJ2-3
TGTGCCAGCTCACCACTTTCTGGGACTGGTACGCAGTATTTT
CASSPLSGTGTQYF
>NA|TRBV24-1|TRBD1|TRBJ1-2
TGTGCCACCAGTGACCCACGACAGGGAAGAGGCTACACCTTC
CATSDPRQGRGYTF